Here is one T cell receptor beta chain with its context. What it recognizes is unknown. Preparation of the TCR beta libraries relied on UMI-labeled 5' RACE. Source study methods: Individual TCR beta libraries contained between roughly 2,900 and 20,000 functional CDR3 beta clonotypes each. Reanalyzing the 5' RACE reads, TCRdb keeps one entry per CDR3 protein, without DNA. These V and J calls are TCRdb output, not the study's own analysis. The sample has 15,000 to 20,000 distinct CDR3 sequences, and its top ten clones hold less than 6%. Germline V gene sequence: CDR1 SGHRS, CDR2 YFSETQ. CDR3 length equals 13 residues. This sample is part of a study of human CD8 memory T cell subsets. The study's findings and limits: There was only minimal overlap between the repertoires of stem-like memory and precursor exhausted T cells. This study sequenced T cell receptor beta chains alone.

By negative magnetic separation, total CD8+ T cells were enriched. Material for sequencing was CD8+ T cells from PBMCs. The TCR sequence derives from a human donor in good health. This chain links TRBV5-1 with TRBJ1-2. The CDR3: CASSPPDNYGYTF.